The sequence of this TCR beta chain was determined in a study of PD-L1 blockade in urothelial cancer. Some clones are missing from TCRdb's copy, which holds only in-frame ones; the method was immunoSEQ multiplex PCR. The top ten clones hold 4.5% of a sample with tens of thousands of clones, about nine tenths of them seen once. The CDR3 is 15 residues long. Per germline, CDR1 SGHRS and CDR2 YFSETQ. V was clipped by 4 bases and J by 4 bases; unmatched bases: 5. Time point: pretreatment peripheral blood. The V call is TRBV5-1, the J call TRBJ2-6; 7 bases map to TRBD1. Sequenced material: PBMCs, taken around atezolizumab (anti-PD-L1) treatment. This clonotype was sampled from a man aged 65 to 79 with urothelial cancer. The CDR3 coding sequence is TGCGCCAGCAGCCCACAGGGGAACGGGGCCAACGTCCTGACTTTC. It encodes CASSPQGNGANVLTF. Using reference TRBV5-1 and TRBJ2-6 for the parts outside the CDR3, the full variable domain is KAGVTQTPRYLIKTRGQQVTLSCSPISGHRSVSWYQQTPGQGLQFLFEYFSETQRNKGNFPGRFSGRQFSNSRSEMNVSTLELGDSALYLCASSPQGNGANVLTFGAGSRLTVL.